These 7 T cell receptor beta chains share one sample of origin, sequenced in a study of blood T cell repertoires in COVID-19. Clones were read by immunoSEQ multiplex PCR, and TCRdb kept only the in-frame ones, dropping some. The sample holds some 140,000 clones, around 79% seen once. Material: peripheral blood. Every receptor here comes from a woman in her 70s with COVID-19, enrolled during active disease.

The genes are TRBV27 and TRBJ2-5, with D possibly being TRBD1 (5 bases). The germline V and J ends were trimmed by 2 bases and 5 bases, with 18 bases remaining between them. CDR3 length: 16 residues. The germline V gene has CDR1 MNHEY and CDR2 SMNVEV (reference sequence). CDR3 loop: CASSLTPDMVWETQYF. The CDR3 DNA follows: TGTGCCAGCAGTTTAACCCCGGACATGGTGTGGGAGACCCAGTACTTC.

The gene calls are TRBV30 and TRBJ1-2; TRBD1 might be the D (6 bases). The CDR3 runs 13 residues. The V gene's germline CDR1 is GTSNPN and CDR2 SVGIG (reference sequence). Trimming took off 1 base at V and 7 bases at J, with 13 bases between the two ends. CDR3 protein: CAWSAGMGAGYTF. For the CDR3, the DNA is TGTGCCTGGAGTGCGGGGATGGGGGCTGGCTACACCTTC.

The chain couples TRBV5-4 to TRBJ1-6; 10 nucleotides line up with TRBD1. V dropped 0 bases and J dropped 10; count of bases not matched to a gene: 10. CDR3 size: 17 residues. The germline V gene encodes CDR1 SGHNT and CDR2 YYREEE (reference sequence). Here the CDR3 DNA reads TGTGCCAGCAGCTTGGACCCCTTGACAGGGGGCGGATCACCCCTCCACTTT. Residues: CASSLDPLTGGGSPLHF.

This clone was observed a handful of times. The V call is TRBV19, the J call TRBJ1-5; tentative D call: TRBD1 (5 bases). Germline CDR1 is LNHDA and CDR2 is SQIVND (reference sequence). Trimming shortened V by 4 bases and J by 5 bases, and 12 bases separated the two germline ends. The CDR3 extends over 14 amino acids. CDR3 DNA sequence: TGTGCCAGTAGTAATTCAGGGTCGGATCAGCCCCAGCATTTT. This sequence encodes CASSNSGSDQPQHF.

This clone came up once. V gene TRBV6-5 combines with J gene TRBJ1-5, with a possible D match to TRBD1 (5 bases). CDR3 length: 14 residues. CDR1 MNHEY and CDR2 SVGAGI come from the germline V gene. Deletions cut 2 bases from V and 3 bases from J, with 8 bases between. The CDR3 sequence is CASSYRGDNQPQHF. The CDR3, as DNA: TGTGCCAGCAGTTACCGGGGGGACAATCAGCCCCAGCATTTT.

J is TRBJ1-2 and V is TRBV19; 7 nucleotides line up with TRBD1. The CDR3 length is 13 residues. Germline V gene lookup returns CDR1 LNHDA and CDR2 SQIVND (reference sequence). With V trimmed by 8 bases and J by 8 bases, 11 bases remained unmatched. Written as DNA, the CDR3 is TGTGCCAGTTCAGAGGGGGCGCGTTGGGGCTACACCTTC. It codes for CASSEGARWGYTF.

The CDR3 DNA is TGTGCCAGCAGCCAAGATAGCTTCGCAGCCGGGGAGCTGTTTTTT. Translating gives CASSQDSFAAGELFF. This chain links TRBV3-1 (or the pseudogene TRBV3-2) with TRBJ2-2; no clear D gene. Germline V gene lookup returns CDR1 LGHDT and CDR2 YNNKEL (reference sequence). The CDR3 totals 15 residues. Trimming removed 0 bases at V and 6 bases at J, with 11 bases between.